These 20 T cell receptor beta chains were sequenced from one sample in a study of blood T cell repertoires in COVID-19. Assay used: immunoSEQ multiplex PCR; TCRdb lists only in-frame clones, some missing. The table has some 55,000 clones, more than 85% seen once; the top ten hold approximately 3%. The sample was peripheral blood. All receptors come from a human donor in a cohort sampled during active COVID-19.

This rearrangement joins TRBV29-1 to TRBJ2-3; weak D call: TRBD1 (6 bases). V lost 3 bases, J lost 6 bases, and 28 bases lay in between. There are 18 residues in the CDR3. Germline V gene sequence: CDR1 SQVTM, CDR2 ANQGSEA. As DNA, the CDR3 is TGCAGCGTTGAGAGCAGAGACCCCGGGACACTCTCAGGGGATACGCAGTATTTT. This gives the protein CSVESRDPGTLSGDTQYF.

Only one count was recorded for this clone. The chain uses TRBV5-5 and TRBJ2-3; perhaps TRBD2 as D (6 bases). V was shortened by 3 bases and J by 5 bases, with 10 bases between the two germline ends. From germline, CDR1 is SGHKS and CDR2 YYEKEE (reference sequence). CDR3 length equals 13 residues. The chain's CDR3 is CASSSQGGDTQYF. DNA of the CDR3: TGTGCCAGCAGCTCGCAGGGAGGAGATACGCAGTATTTT.

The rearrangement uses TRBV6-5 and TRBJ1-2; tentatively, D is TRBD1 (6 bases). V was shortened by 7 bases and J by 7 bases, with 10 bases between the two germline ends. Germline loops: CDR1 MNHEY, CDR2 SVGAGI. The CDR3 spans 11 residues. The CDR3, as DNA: TGTGCCAGCACCCTAGGGGGTGGCTACACCTTC. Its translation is CASTLGGGYTF.

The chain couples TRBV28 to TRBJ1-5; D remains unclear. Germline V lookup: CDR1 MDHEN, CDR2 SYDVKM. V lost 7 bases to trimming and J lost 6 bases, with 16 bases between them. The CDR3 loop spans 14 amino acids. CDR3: CASTPGEWSQPQHF. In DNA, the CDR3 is TGTGCCAGCACCCCCGGGGAATGGAGTCAGCCCCAGCATTTT.

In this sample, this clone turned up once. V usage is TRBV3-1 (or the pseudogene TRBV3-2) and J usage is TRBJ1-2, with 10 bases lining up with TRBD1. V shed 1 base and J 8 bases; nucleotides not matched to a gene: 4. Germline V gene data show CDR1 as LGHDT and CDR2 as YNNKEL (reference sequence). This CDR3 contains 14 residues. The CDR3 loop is CASSQGTGGGGYTF. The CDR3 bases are TGTGCCAGCAGCCAAGGGACAGGGGGAGGAGGCTACACCTTC.

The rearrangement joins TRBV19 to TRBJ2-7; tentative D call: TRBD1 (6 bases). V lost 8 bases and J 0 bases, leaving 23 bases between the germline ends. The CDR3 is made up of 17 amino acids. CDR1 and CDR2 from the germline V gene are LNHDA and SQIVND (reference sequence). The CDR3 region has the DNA TGTGCCAGTCCTCTCACCTCCGGGACACCAAGCTCCTACGAGCAGTACTTC. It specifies CASPLTSGTPSSYEQYF.

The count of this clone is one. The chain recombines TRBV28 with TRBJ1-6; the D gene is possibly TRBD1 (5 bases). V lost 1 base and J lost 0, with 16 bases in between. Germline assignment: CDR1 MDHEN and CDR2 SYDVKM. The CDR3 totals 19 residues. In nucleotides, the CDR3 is TGTGCCAGCAGTTTATCAGGGAATAGTCTCATCTCCTATAATTCACCCCTCCACTTT. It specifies CASSLSGNSLISYNSPLHF.

The CDR3 protein is CASSLTGSGNTIYF. The CDR3 DNA is TGTGCCAGCAGTTTGACAGGGTCTGGAAACACCATATATTTT. The chain combines TRBV27 with TRBJ1-3; 7 nucleotides align to TRBD1. Per germline, CDR1 MNHEY and CDR2 SMNVEV (reference sequence). The CDR3 has 14 amino acids. J gave up 1 base and V 3 bases, and 0 bases lay outside the gene matches.

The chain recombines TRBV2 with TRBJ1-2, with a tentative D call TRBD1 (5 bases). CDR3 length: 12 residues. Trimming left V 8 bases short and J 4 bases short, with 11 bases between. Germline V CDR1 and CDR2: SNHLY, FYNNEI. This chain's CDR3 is CASRDSIYGYTF. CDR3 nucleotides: TGTGCCAGCCGGGACTCAATCTATGGCTACACCTTC.

In DNA, the CDR3 is TGTGCCAGCAGGACGGAGTTTAGCAATCAGCCCCAGCATTTT. Translation gives CASRTEFSNQPQHF. The chain employs TRBV6-5 and TRBJ1-5; no firm D call. CDR3 size: 14 residues. Germline CDR1 MNHEY, CDR2 SVGAGI. V was clipped by 6 bases and J by 0 bases, with 9 bases between them.

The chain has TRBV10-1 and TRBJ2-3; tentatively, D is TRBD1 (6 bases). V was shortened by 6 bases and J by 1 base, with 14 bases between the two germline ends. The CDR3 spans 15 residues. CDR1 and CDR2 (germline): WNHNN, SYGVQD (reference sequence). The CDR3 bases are TGCGCCAGCAGGGGACAAGGCCCCCGCACAGATACGCAGTATTTT. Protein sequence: CASRGQGPRTDTQYF.

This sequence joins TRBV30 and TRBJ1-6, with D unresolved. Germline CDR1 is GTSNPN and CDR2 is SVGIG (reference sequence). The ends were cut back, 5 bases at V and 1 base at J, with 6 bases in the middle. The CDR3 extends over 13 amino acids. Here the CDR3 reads CAWGSSYNSPLHF. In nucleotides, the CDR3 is TGTGCCTGGGGGAGTTCCTATAATTCACCCCTCCACTTT. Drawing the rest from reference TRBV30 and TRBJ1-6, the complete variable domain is SQTIHQWPATLVQPVGSPLSLECTVEGTSNPNLYWYRQAAGRGLQLLFYSVGIGQISSEVPQNLSASRPQDRQFILSSKKLLLSDSGFYLCAWGSSYNSPLHFGNGTRLTVT.

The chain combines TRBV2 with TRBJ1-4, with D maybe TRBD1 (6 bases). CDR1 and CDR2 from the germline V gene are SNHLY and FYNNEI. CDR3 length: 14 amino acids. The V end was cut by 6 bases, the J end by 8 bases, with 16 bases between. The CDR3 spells CASSFQGRREKLFF. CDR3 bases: TGTGCCAGCAGCTTTCAGGGGCGCAGGGAAAAACTGTTTTTT.

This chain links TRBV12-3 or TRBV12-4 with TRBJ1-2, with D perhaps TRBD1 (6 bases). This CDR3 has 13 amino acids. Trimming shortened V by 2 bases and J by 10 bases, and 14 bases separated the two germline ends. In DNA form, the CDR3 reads TGTGCCAGCAGTTTAAGCCCTACAGGGCCCTACACCTTC. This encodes CASSLSPTGPYTF.

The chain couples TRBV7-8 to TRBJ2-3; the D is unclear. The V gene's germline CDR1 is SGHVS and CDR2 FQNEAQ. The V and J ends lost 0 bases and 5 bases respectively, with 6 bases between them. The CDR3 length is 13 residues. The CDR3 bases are TGTGCCAGCAGCTTAGCCCAGTTAGATACGCAGTATTTT. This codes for CASSLAQLDTQYF.

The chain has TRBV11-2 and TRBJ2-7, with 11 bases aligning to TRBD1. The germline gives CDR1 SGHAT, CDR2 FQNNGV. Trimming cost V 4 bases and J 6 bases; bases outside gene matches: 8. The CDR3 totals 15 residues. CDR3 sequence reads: CASSSWGQGDLEQYF. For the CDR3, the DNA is TGTGCCAGCAGCTCTTGGGGACAGGGGGACCTCGAGCAGTACTTC. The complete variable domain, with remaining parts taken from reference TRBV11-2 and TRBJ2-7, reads EAGVAQSPRYKIIEKRQSVAFWCNPISGHATLYWYQQILGQGPKLLIQFQNNGVVDDSQLPKDRFSAERLKGVDSTLKIQPAKLEDSAVYLCASSSWGQGDLEQYFGPGTRLTVT.

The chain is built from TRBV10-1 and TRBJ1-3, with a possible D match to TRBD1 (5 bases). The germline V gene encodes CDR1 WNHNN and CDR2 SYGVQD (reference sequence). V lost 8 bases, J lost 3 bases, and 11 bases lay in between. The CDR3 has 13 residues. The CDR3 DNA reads TGCGCCAGCCAAGGGCAGGGTGGAAACACCATATATTTT. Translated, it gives CASQGQGGNTIYF.

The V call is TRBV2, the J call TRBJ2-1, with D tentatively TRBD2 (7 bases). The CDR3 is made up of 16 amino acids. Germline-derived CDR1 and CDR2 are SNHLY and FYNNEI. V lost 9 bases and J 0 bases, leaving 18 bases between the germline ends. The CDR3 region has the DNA TGTGCCAGGGGTGTCGGGGGGCCCAGCTCCTACAATGAGCAGTTCTTC. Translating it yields CARGVGGPSSYNEQFF.

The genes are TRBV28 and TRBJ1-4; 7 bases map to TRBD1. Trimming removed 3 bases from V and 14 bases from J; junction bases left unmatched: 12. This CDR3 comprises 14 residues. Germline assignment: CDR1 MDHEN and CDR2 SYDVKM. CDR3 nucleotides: TGTGCCAGCAGTTTCTCGGGGGACAGTCTGATGCTGTTTTTT. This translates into CASSFSGDSLMLFF. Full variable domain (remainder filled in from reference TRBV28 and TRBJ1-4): DVKVTQSSRYLVKRTGEKVFLECVQDMDHENMFWYRQDPGLGLRLIYFSYDVKMKEKGDIPEGYSVSREKKERFSLILESASTNQTSMYLCASSFSGDSLMLFFGSGTQLSVL.

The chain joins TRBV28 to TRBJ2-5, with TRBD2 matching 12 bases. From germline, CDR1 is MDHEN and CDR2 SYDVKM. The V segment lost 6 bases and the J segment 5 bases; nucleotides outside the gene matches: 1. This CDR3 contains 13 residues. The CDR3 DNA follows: TGTGCCAGCAGCCTAGCGGGAGGGGAGACCCAGTACTTC. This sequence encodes CASSLAGGETQYF.